The sequence of this T cell receptor (beta chain) was determined in a study of CD8+CD57+ T cells in acquired aplastic anemia. CD8+CD57+ cell expansion had been shown by flow cytometry in patients chosen for sequencing. The template used for profiling TCR beta VDJ and CDR3 was genomic DNA. TCRdb itself ran the reads through MiXCR, one entry per CDR3 protein. The data contain some 180,000 distinct CDR3 sequences, less than 65% of them seen just once; the ten biggest clones take up roughly 43%. CDR1 and CDR2 (germline): SGHTA, FQGNSA. After removal of 9 bases from V and 2 bases from J, the junction contained 7 bases not matched to a gene. This CDR3 has 14 residues.

This clonotype originated in a human donor with aplastic anemia. The rearrangement uses TRBV7-2 and TRBJ2-5, with TRBD2 matching 9 bases. The sequenced sample was sorted CD4+, CD8+, or CD8+CD57+ T cells (not recorded which) from PBMCs. CDR3 sequence (DNA): TGTGCCAGTAATACTGCGGGGGGGCAAGAGACCCAGTACTTC. Protein product: CASNTAGGQETQYF.